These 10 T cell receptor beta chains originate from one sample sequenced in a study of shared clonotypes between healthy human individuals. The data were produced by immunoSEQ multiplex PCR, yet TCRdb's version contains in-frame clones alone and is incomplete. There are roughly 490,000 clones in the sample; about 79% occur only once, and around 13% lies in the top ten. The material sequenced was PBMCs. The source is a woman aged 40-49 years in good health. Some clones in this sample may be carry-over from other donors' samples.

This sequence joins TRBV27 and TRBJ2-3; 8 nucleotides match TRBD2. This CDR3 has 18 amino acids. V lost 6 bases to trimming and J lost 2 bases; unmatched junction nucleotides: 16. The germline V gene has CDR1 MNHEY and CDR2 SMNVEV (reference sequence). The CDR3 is CASRPSLLREGYTDTQYF. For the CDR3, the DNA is TGTGCCAGCAGACCGTCCCTGCTTCGGGAGGGGTACACAGATACGCAGTATTTT.

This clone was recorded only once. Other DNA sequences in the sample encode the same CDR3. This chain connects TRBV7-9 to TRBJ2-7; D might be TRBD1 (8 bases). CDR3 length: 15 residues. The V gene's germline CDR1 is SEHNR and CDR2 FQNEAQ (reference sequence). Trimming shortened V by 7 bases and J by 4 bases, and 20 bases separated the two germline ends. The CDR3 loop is CASTPRGTGGYEQYF. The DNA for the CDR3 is TGTGCCAGCACCCCGCGGGGGACAGGTGGGTACGAGCAGTACTTC.

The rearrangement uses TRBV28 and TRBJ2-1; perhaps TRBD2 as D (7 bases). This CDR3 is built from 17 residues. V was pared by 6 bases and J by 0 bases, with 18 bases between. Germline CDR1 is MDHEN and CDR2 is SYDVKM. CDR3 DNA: TGTGCCAGCAGGGGAGGGGGAACCCCGAGCTCCTACAATGAGCAGTTCTTC. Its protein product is CASRGGGTPSSYNEQFF. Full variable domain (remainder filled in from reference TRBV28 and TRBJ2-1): DVKVTQSSRYLVKRTGEKVFLECVQDMDHENMFWYRQDPGLGLRLIYFSYDVKMKEKGDIPEGYSVSREKKERFSLILESASTNQTSMYLCASRGGGTPSSYNEQFFGPGTRLTVL.

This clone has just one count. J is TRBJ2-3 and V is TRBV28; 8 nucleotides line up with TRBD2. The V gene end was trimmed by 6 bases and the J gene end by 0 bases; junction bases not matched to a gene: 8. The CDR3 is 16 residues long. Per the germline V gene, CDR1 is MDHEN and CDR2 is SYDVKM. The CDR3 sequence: CASRSRGGHSTDTQYF. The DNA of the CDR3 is TGTGCCAGCAGATCCCGGGGGGGACACAGCACAGATACGCAGTATTTT.

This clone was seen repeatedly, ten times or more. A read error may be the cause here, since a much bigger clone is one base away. The chain's CDR3 is CAWGPAASVAQYF. The CDR3 DNA follows: TGTGCCTGGGGTCCCGCAGCCTCCGTGGCCCAGTACTTC. The chain employs TRBV30 and TRBJ2-5, with D hard to call. V was cut by 5 bases and J by 9 bases, with 19 bases left in between. The CDR3 is 13 residues long. Germline V gene data show CDR1 as GTSNPN and CDR2 as SVGIG (reference sequence). Drawing the rest from reference TRBV30 and TRBJ2-5, the complete variable domain is SQTIHQWPATLVQPVGSPLSLECTVEGTSNPNLYWYRQAAGRGLQLLFYSVGIGQISSEVPQNLSASRPQDRQFILSSKKLLLSDSGFYLCAWGPAASVAQYFGPGTRLLVL.

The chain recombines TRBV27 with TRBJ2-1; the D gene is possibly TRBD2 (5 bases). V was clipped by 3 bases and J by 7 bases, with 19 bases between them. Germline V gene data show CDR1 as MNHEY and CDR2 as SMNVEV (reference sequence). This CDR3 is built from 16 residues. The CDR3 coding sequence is TGTGCCAGCAGTTTTAGAGCGGATCTGGTCTGGAATGAGCAGTTCTTC. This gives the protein CASSFRADLVWNEQFF.

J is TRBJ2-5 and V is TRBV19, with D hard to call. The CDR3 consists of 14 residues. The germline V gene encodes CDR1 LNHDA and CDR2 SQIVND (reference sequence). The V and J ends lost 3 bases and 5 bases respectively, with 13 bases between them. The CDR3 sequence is CASSIFGEAETQYF. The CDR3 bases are TGTGCCAGTAGTATTTTTGGGGAAGCGGAGACCCAGTACTTC.

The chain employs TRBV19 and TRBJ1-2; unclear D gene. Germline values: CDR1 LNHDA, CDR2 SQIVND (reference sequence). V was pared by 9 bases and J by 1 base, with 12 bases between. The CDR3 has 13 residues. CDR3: CASRPHLNYGYTF. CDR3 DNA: TGTGCCAGCAGGCCTCACCTTAACTATGGCTACACCTTC.

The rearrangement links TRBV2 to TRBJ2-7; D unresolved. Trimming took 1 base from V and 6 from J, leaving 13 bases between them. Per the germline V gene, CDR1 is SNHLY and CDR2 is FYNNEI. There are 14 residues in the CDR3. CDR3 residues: CASSEGANTPEQYF. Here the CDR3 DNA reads TGTGCCAGCAGTGAAGGGGCCAACACCCCCGAGCAGTACTTC.

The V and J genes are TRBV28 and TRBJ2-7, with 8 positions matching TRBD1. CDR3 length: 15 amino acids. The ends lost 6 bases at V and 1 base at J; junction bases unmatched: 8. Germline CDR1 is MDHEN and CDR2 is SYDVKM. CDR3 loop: CASRPSGQASYEQYF. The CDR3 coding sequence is TGTGCCAGCAGGCCTTCGGGACAGGCGTCCTACGAGCAGTACTTC.